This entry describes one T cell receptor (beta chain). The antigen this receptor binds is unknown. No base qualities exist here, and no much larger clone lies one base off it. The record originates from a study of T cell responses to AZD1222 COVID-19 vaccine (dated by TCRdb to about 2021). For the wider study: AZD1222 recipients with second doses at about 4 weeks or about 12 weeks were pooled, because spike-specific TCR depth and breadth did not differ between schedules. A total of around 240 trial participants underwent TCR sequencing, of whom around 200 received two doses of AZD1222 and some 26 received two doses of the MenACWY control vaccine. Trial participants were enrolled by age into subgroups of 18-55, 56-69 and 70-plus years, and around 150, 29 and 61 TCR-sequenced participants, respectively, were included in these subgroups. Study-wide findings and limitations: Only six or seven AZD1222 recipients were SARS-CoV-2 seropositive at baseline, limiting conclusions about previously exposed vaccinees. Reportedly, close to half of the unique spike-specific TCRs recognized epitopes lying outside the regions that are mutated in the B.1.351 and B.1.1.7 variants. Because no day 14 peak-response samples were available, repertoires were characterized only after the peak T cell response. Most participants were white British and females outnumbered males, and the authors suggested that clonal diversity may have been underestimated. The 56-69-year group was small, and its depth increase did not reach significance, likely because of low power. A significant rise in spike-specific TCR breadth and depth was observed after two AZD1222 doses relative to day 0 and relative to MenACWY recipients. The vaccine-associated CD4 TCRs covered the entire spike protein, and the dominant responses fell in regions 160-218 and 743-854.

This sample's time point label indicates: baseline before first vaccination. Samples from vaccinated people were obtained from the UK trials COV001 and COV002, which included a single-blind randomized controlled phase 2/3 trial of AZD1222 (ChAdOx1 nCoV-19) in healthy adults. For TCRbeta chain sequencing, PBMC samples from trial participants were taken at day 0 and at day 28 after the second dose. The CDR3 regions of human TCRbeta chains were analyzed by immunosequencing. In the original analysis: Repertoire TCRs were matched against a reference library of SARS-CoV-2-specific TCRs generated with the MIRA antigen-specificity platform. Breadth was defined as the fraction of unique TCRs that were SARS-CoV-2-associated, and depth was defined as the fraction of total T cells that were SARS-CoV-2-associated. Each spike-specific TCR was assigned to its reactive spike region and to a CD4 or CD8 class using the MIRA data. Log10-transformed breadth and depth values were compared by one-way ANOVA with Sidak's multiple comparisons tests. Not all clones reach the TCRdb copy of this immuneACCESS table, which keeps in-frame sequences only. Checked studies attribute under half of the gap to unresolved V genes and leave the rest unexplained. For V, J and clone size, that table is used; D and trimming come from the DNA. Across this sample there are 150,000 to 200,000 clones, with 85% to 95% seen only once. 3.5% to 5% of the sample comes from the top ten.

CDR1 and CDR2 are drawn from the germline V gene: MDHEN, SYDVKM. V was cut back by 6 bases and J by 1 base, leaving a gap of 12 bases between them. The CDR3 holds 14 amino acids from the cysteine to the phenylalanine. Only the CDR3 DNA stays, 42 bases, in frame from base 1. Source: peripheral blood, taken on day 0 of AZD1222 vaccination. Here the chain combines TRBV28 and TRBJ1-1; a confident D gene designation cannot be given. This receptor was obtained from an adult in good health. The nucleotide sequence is TGTGCCAGCAGGATGGACTGGGGGAACACTGAAGCTTTCTTT. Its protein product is CASRMDWGNTEAFF.